This TCR beta chain came from a study of cytomegalovirus exposure and HLA in healthy donors. At the time of sampling, donors were nominally healthy, though unrecorded immune exposures were likely. Germline loops: CDR1 SGHTS, CDR2 YDEGEE. Trimming shortened V by 1 base and J by 0 bases, and 11 bases separated the two germline ends. The length of the CDR3 is 17 residues. 60 Vbeta and 13 Jbeta primers were used in PCR. This table comes from immunoSEQ multiplex PCR, and its TCRdb copy is limited to in-frame clones, with some not included. The table shows 150,000 to 200,000 clones, with around 85% occurring only once. A word on this clone: The antigen is undetermined.

Overall study results and limits: CMV serostatus was the only recorded immune exposure for donors.

This chain uses TRBV5-8 with TRBJ2-6; D not certain. This receptor was obtained from a woman aged 50 to 60 in good health and CMV-seronegative. The sequenced sample consisted of PBMCs. The DNA of the CDR3 is TGTGCCAGCAGCTTGTCCCCACTCCGCTCTGGGGCCAACGTCCTGACTTTC. Its protein is CASSLSPLRSGANVLTF.